These 10 T cell receptor beta chains were sequenced from one sample in a study of tumor and adjacent non-tumor tissue in lung cancer. A modified ARM-PCR protocol with three rounds of nested PCR amplified TCRbeta. Each CDR3 protein gets one entry after TCRdb re-called the multiplex PCR reads with MiXCR. Here the sample spans around 99,000 distinct CDR3 sequences, about 63% being singletons. RNA was extracted from bulk tissue without any cell sorting. Distant lung tissue was collected more than 3 cm away from the tumor edge. Material for sequencing was distant non-tumor lung tissue. Receptors originate from a man aged 55 to 70 with non-small cell lung cancer.

With respect to this clonotype: This may stem from a read error, because a much larger clone lies one nucleotide away. The chain is built from TRBV12-3 or TRBV12-4 and TRBJ2-2; 7 bases are a match to TRBD2. The CDR3 contains 14 residues. The CDR3 region is CASSRDYNTGKLFF. CDR3 sequence (DNA): TGTGCCAGCAGTCGGGACTATAACACCGGGAAGCTGTTTTTT.

J is TRBJ2-7 and V is TRBV7-9; D is unresolved. CDR3 length: 13 residues. Germline V gene data show CDR1 as SEHNR and CDR2 as FQNEAQ (reference sequence). The V gene lost 4 bases and the J gene lost 4 bases, with 11 bases spanning the gap. In DNA, the CDR3 is TGTGCCAGCAGCTCGATAGTGACATACGAGCAGTACTTC. Amino acids: CASSSIVTYEQYF. Combining the CDR3 with reference TRBV7-9 and TRBJ2-7 gives the whole variable domain DTGVSQNPRHKITKRGQNVTFRCDPISEHNRLYWYRQTLGQGPEFLTYFQNEAQLEKSRLLSDRFSAERPKGSFSTLEIQRTEQGDSAMYLCASSSIVTYEQYFGPGTRLTVT.

Comment on this clonotype: A much larger clone differs by one base, so this may be a read error. The rearrangement uses TRBV28 and TRBJ2-7; D may correspond to TRBD1 or TRBD2 (5 bases each). Germline assignment: CDR1 MDHEN and CDR2 SYDVKM. The CDR3 sequence is 12 residues long. CDR3 amino acids: CASSAHGTSLNF. The CDR3 DNA sequence: TGTGCCAGCAGCGCCCACGGGACCAGTCTCAACTTC.

Worth noting for this clonotype: An end of the junction does not agree with germline; a read error may underlie this. J is TRBJ2-1 and V is TRBV4-1; D is perhaps TRBD1 or TRBD2 (5 bases each). The CDR3 is 12 residues long. Germline lookup yields CDR1 MGHRA and CDR2 YSYEKL. The CDR3 coding sequence is TGCGCCACCAGCCATGGGGGTTATGAGCAGCTCTTC. Translated: CATSHGGYEQLF.

About this clonotype itself: Without the conserved terminal phenylalanine or tryptophan, this CDR3 likely stems from a read error. The chain couples TRBV4-2 to TRBJ2-7; D remains ambiguous. CDR3 length: 16 amino acids. The germline V gene encodes CDR1 LGHNA and CDR2 YNFKEQ. CDR3: CASSQDPTGSSYEQYS. In nucleotides, the CDR3 is TGTGCCAGCAGTCAAGATCCTACGGGTAGCTCCTATGAGCAGTACTCC.

On this clonotype itself: The junction shows a germline mismatch at one end, possibly a read error. The chain links TRBV29-1 to TRBJ2-5, with D perhaps TRBD1 or TRBD2 (6 bases each). Looked up from germline, CDR1 is SQVTM and CDR2 is ANQGSEA. There are 14 residues in the CDR3. CDR3 sequence: CRVGGLTGVETQYF. The CDR3 nucleotides read TGCAGAGTTGGGGGGCTAACGGGAGTGGAGACCCAGTACTTC.

This clonotype was seen at least ten times. This chain connects TRBV6-2 or TRBV6-3 to TRBJ1-1; 9 bases match TRBD1. In germline, CDR1 is MNHEY, CDR2 SVGEGT. The junction had 8 bases not matched to a gene; V was cut back by 6 bases and J by 6 bases. The CDR3 spans 14 residues. Here the CDR3 DNA reads TGTGCCAGCAGCCGGACAGGGGACGGGCCTGAAGCTTTCTTT. Translating it yields CASSRTGDGPEAFF.

A remark on this clonotype: Being one base from a much bigger clone, this may be a read error. The rearrangement links TRBV11-2 to TRBJ2-1; D is tentatively TRBD1 or TRBD2 (5 bases each). The V gene's germline CDR1 is SGHAT and CDR2 FQNNGV. The CDR3 is 16 amino acids. Between the trimmed V and J ends, which lost 1 base and 6 bases, there was a span of 16 bases. The CDR3, as DNA: TGTGCCAGCAGCTTAGCTGGGGGTAGGAACGGCAATGAGCAGTTCTTC. Its protein product is CASSLAGGRNGNEQFF.

This clonotype was observed a few times. Given a much more abundant clone one base away, this may be a read error. The CDR3 loop reads CASDPDRAHYGYTF. The CDR3 region has the DNA TGTGCTAGTGATCCCGACAGGGCCCACTATGGCTACACCTTC. The rearrangement uses TRBV12-5 and TRBJ1-2, with TRBD1 matching over 7 bases. J was trimmed by 3 bases and V by 7 bases; bases with no gene match: 8. Germline V gene data show CDR1 as LGHNT and CDR2 as FRNRAP. This CDR3 has 14 amino acids.

Note on this clonotype: A much bigger clone sits one base away, suggesting this may be a read error. The rearrangement links TRBV5-1 to TRBJ2-3; 8 bases map to TRBD2. The CDR3 contains 15 residues. Per the germline V gene, CDR1 is SGHRS and CDR2 is YFSETQ. The chain's CDR3 is CASSLSGGFTDTRYF. The CDR3 DNA reads as TGCGCCAGCAGCTTGAGCGGGGGCTTCACAGATACGCGGTATTTT.